A single TCR beta chain is shown here with its context. Its specificity is not known. Sequencing used immunoSEQ multiplex PCR; TCRdb keeps in-frame clones, though not all of them. The data show around 82,000 clones, 84% seen once. This sample is part of a study of radiotherapy plus CTLA-4 blockade in lung cancer. Whole-study results and caveats: With interferon-beta, early dynamics of blood T cell clones were reported to best predict response.

Participants had chemo-refractory metastatic non-small-cell lung cancer and were treated with focal radiation plus ipilimumab CTLA-4 blockade. V lost 7 bases and J lost 5, with 11 bases in between. The CDR3 has 12 residues. Germline CDR1 reads LGHNT; CDR2 reads FRNRAP. The source material was peripheral blood, sampled from a patient treated with radiotherapy plus ipilimumab. This rearrangement joins TRBV12-5 to TRBJ1-1; D uncertain. The clonotype originates from a human donor with non-small cell lung cancer who had stable disease on radiotherapy plus ipilimumab. The CDR3 is CASARDWTEAFF. The CDR3 nucleotides are TGTGCTAGTGCTCGAGATTGGACTGAAGCTTTCTTT.